This T cell receptor (beta chain) is from a study of molecular identifiers for immune sequencing clone quantification. Construction of naive CD8 libraries employed about 18,000 to 1,000,000 sorted cells together with 10%, 30% or 50% RNA. This CDR3 has 15 amino acids. From germline, CDR1 is MNHNS and CDR2 SASEGT. Germline trimming cut 5 bases from V and 0 bases from J; bases unmatched to any gene: 5. Ten or more counts support this clonotype. Its target is unknown. The use of previously described methods and listed TCR primers produced the bulk TCR libraries. TCRdb analysed the PCR reads with MiXCR anew, one entry per CDR3 protein. The table lists about 63,000 distinct CDR3 sequences, 15% to 20% of them singletons, with approximately 1.5% in the top ten. General observations from the study: Spiked Jurkat TCR RNA originating from one cell could reportedly be identified amid some 950,000 naive cells. Clonotypes topping 20 RNA copies carried over 98% of effector molecules but under 1% of naive ones.

The TCR was taken from a human donor in good health. Some libraries in this study had Jurkat cell RNA spiked in. Sequencing was done on a sample of naive CD8+ T cells from blood, with Jurkat cell RNA spiked in. Indicated subset: FACS-sorted CD8+CD4-CCR7+CD45RA+ naive T cells. V gene TRBV6-1 combines with J gene TRBJ2-3, with 7 bases that match TRBD2. CDR3 region: CASSSPAGSTDTQYF. The DNA for the CDR3 is TGTGCCAGCAGTTCTCCAGCGGGAAGCACAGATACGCAGTATTTT.